Listed below are T cell receptor beta chains from one sample, sequenced in a study of blood T cells in healthy people across ages. One entry per CDR3 protein, called by TCRdb with MiXCR from the 5' RACE reads. The repertoire holds hundreds of thousands of distinct CDR3 sequences, with 25% to 30% as singletons. Sequenced input: blood. These receptors came from a woman older than 75 in good health. Both conserved end residues are part of each CDR3. D genes are given only for firm matches. Expanded clones are given a class, and other clones once, few, many or no size at all.

V gene: TRBV20-1; clone size: few; J gene: TRBJ1-2; D gene: -; CDR3 DNA: TGCAGTGCGCAGGACAAGACCACTTACCGTGGCTACACCTTC; CDR3 protein: CSAQDKTTYRGYTF
V gene: TRBV19; clone size: few; J gene: TRBJ1-2; D gene: -; CDR3 DNA: TGTGCCAGTAGTAACAGAGCCTATGGCTACACCTTC; CDR3 protein: CASSNRAYGYTF
V gene: TRBV9; clone size: -; J gene: TRBJ2-3; D gene: -; CDR3 DNA: TGTGCCAGCAGCGTTAGTTCCGGGAGCACAGATACGCAGTATTTT; CDR3 protein: CASSVSSGSTDTQYF
V gene: TRBV19; clone size: -; J gene: TRBJ2-3; D gene: TRBD2; CDR3 DNA: TGTGCCAGTAGTATCTGGAAAGCGGGGGCCCGCACAGATACGCAGTATTTT; CDR3 protein: CASSIWKAGARTDTQYF
V gene: TRBV27; clone size: few; J gene: TRBJ1-2; D gene: TRBD1; CDR3 DNA: TGTGCCAGCAAGGGCGGGACAGGGCTAACCTATGGCTACACCTTC; CDR3 protein: CASKGGTGLTYGYTF
V gene: TRBV29-1; clone size: -; J gene: TRBJ2-7; D gene: TRBD2; CDR3 DNA: TGCAGCGTTACCGGACTAGCGGGGAGCTCCTACGAGCAGTACTTC; CDR3 protein: CSVTGLAGSSYEQYF
V gene: TRBV21-1; clone size: -; J gene: TRBJ2-5; D gene: -; CDR3 DNA: TGTGCCAGCAGCAAAAGCCCGTCGGTTAGCGGGAGTGATTTGGAGACCCAGTACTTC; CDR3 protein: CASSKSPSVSGSDLETQYF
V gene: TRBV29-1; clone size: -; J gene: TRBJ1-2; D gene: -; CDR3 DNA: TGCAGCGTTATGACAGGAGAGGGCTACACCTTC; CDR3 protein: CSVMTGEGYTF
V gene: TRBV7-6; clone size: few; J gene: TRBJ1-2; D gene: TRBD1; CDR3 DNA: TGTGCCAGCAGCGCAGCCCAGGGGGCGGGGAGGCTCGGCTACACCTTC; CDR3 protein: CASSAAQGAGRLGYTF
V gene: TRBV7-2; clone size: many; J gene: TRBJ2-5; D gene: -; CDR3 DNA: TGTGCCAGCAGCCTGGGGGGAAAGACCCAGTACTTC; CDR3 protein: CASSLGGKTQYF
V gene: TRBV10-3; clone size: -; J gene: TRBJ1-3; D gene: -; CDR3 DNA: TGTGCCATCAGTGGAAGCCTTGGAAAAACCATATATTTT; CDR3 protein: CAISGSLGKTIYF
V gene: TRBV6-2/TRBV6-3; clone size: -; J gene: TRBJ1-2; D gene: -; CDR3 DNA: TGTGCCAGCAGCCAAAACCTTCACTATGGCTACACCTTC; CDR3 protein: CASSQNLHYGYTF
V gene: TRBV4-1; clone size: many; J gene: TRBJ2-7; D gene: TRBD2; CDR3 DNA: TGCGCCAGCAGCCAAGATCCCAGCGGGAGGGCCTACGAGCAGTACTTC; CDR3 protein: CASSQDPSGRAYEQYF
V gene: TRBV20-1; clone size: many; J gene: TRBJ2-3; D gene: -; CDR3 DNA: TGCAGTGCCCTGCGATTCGCGGGGATCACAGATACGCAGTATTTT; CDR3 protein: CSALRFAGITDTQYF
V gene: TRBV5-1; clone size: -; J gene: TRBJ1-1; D gene: -; CDR3 DNA: TGCGCCAGCAGCTCCCTAGGGGTTCTCTTGAACACTGAAGCTTTCTTT; CDR3 protein: CASSSLGVLLNTEAFF
V gene: TRBV5-5; clone size: -; J gene: TRBJ2-7; D gene: -; CDR3 DNA: TGTGCCAGCAGCCAGTTGGCTATAGGAGACGGGCAGTACTTC; CDR3 protein: CASSQLAIGDGQYF
V gene: TRBV5-1; clone size: many; J gene: TRBJ1-2; D gene: -; CDR3 DNA: TGCGCCAGCAGCTTGAGCGAGGGTTCTAGGGGCTACACCTTC; CDR3 protein: CASSLSEGSRGYTF
V gene: TRBV3-1; clone size: -; J gene: TRBJ2-5; D gene: TRBD2; CDR3 DNA: TGTGCCAGCAGCAGTACCCTGAGAGCGGGGGATCAAGAGACCCAGTACTTC; CDR3 protein: CASSSTLRAGDQETQYF
V gene: TRBV12-3/TRBV12-4; clone size: few; J gene: TRBJ1-4; D gene: -; CDR3 DNA: TGTGCCAGCAGTATAGGAGGCGCAACTAATGAAAAACTGTTTTTT; CDR3 protein: CASSIGGATNEKLFF
V gene: TRBV20-1; clone size: many; J gene: TRBJ1-1; D gene: -; CDR3 DNA: TGCAGTGCTAGAGGTACGGTAGGGAACACTGAAGCTTTCTTT; CDR3 protein: CSARGTVGNTEAFF
V gene: TRBV29-1; clone size: few; J gene: TRBJ2-2; D gene: -; CDR3 DNA: TGCAGCGTTTCTCGGGACGGGCTCGACGGGGAGCTGTTTTTT; CDR3 protein: CSVSRDGLDGELFF
V gene: TRBV29-1; clone size: many; J gene: TRBJ2-5; D gene: -; CDR3 DNA: TGCAGCGTGAGCGGAGAGACCCAGTACTTC; CDR3 protein: CSVSGETQYF
V gene: TRBV5-1; clone size: few; J gene: TRBJ1-1; D gene: TRBD1; CDR3 DNA: TGCGCCAGCAGCTGGGGGACAGGGAGCACTGAAGCTTTCTTT; CDR3 protein: CASSWGTGSTEAFF
V gene: TRBV11-2; clone size: many; J gene: TRBJ2-1; D gene: -; CDR3 DNA: TGTGCCAGCAGCTCTCCCTCAGGGGTCCAGCGGTACTACAATGAGCAGTTCTTC; CDR3 protein: CASSSPSGVQRYYNEQFF
V gene: TRBV7-2; clone size: many; J gene: TRBJ1-2; D gene: -; CDR3 DNA: TGTGCCAGCAGCCCCCGAGGGGATTCAGGGAGCCCCTATGGCTACACCTTC; CDR3 protein: CASSPRGDSGSPYGYTF
V gene: TRBV7-2; clone size: many; J gene: TRBJ2-1; D gene: -; CDR3 DNA: TGTGCCAGCAGAAAACCCGGGGGATACAATGAGCAGTTCTTC; CDR3 protein: CASRKPGGYNEQFF
V gene: TRBV12-3/TRBV12-4; clone size: -; J gene: TRBJ2-4; D gene: TRBD2; CDR3 DNA: TGTGCCAGCAGTTTATCGCGGGGGGCTGTCTACAATGAGCAGTACTTC; CDR3 protein: CASSLSRGAVYNEQYF
V gene: TRBV6-1; clone size: many; J gene: TRBJ1-2; D gene: -; CDR3 DNA: TGTGCCAGCAGTCGACAGAACTATGGCTACACCTTC; CDR3 protein: CASSRQNYGYTF
V gene: TRBV12-3/TRBV12-4; clone size: many; J gene: TRBJ1-1; D gene: -; CDR3 DNA: TGTGCCAGCAGCCACGGGGGGCACACTGAAGCTTTCTTT; CDR3 protein: CASSHGGHTEAFF
V gene: TRBV27; clone size: -; J gene: TRBJ1-4; D gene: TRBD1; CDR3 DNA: TGTGCCACCAGGACAGGGGGGTCGGAAAAACTGTTTTTT; CDR3 protein: CATRTGGSEKLFF
V gene: TRBV14; clone size: few; J gene: TRBJ1-2; D gene: -; CDR3 DNA: TGTGCCAGCAGCCAAGGCAATGGCTACACCTTC; CDR3 protein: CASSQGNGYTF
V gene: TRBV12-3/TRBV12-4; clone size: many; J gene: TRBJ2-5; D gene: -; CDR3 DNA: TGTGCCAGCAGTCGAGCCGGAAGGGGGGCGGGAGAGACCCAGTACTTC; CDR3 protein: CASSRAGRGAGETQYF
V gene: TRBV7-2; clone size: many; J gene: TRBJ2-6; D gene: -; CDR3 DNA: TGTGCCAGCAGCACCCGACAAAAATTCCTCTCTGGGGCCAACGTCCTGACTTTC; CDR3 protein: CASSTRQKFLSGANVLTF
V gene: TRBV27; clone size: -; J gene: TRBJ1-1; D gene: -; CDR3 DNA: TGTGCCAGCAGTTTGAACCCGGGGCCCATGAACACTGAAGCTTTCTTT; CDR3 protein: CASSLNPGPMNTEAFF
V gene: TRBV10-3; clone size: -; J gene: TRBJ1-1; D gene: -; CDR3 DNA: TGTGCCATCAGTTCCGAAGGGGGCACTGAAGCTTTCTTT; CDR3 protein: CAISSEGGTEAFF
V gene: TRBV11-2; clone size: many; J gene: TRBJ2-1; D gene: TRBD2; CDR3 DNA: TGTGCCAGCAGACCTGCGACTAGCGGCTACAATGAGCAGTTCTTC; CDR3 protein: CASRPATSGYNEQFF
V gene: TRBV20-1; clone size: many; J gene: TRBJ2-4; D gene: -; CDR3 DNA: TGCAGTGCTAGAACCTCCGGGACTGGGATTCAGTACTTC; CDR3 protein: CSARTSGTGIQYF
V gene: TRBV12-3/TRBV12-4; clone size: few; J gene: TRBJ2-3; D gene: TRBD2; CDR3 DNA: TGTGCCAGCAGTTTAGCGGGACTAGCGGTGGAGTATTTT; CDR3 protein: CASSLAGLAVEYF
V gene: TRBV6-2/TRBV6-3; clone size: few; J gene: TRBJ1-2; D gene: TRBD1; CDR3 DNA: TGTGCCAGCAGTTACTGGACAGGGGATTATGGCTACACCTTC; CDR3 protein: CASSYWTGDYGYTF
V gene: TRBV5-8; clone size: many; J gene: TRBJ2-7; D gene: TRBD1; CDR3 DNA: TGTGCCAGCAGCCGAGACAGGGGAAGGACCTACGAGCAGTACTTC; CDR3 protein: CASSRDRGRTYEQYF
V gene: TRBV27; clone size: few; J gene: TRBJ2-3; D gene: TRBD2; CDR3 DNA: TGTGCCAGCAGTAAACGGGGGGGCATGTCAGATACGCAGTATTTT; CDR3 protein: CASSKRGGMSDTQYF
V gene: TRBV20-1; clone size: few; J gene: TRBJ1-2; D gene: -; CDR3 DNA: TGCAGTGCTAGCGACCTTCGAGGGGTTAACTATGGCTACACCTTC; CDR3 protein: CSASDLRGVNYGYTF
V gene: TRBV19; clone size: -; J gene: TRBJ2-3; D gene: TRBD1; CDR3 DNA: TGTGCCAGTAGTATATATAGGACAGGGAACACAGATACGCAGTATTTT; CDR3 protein: CASSIYRTGNTDTQYF
V gene: TRBV29-1; clone size: few; J gene: TRBJ2-3; D gene: TRBD2; CDR3 DNA: TGCAGCGTTGAAGGGGGTAGCGGGGGGGCCTGGCGTACGCAGTATTTT; CDR3 protein: CSVEGGSGGAWRTQYF
V gene: TRBV7-2; clone size: many; J gene: TRBJ1-2; D gene: -; CDR3 DNA: TGTGCCAGCAGCTTAGCGGGAGTAGCTAACTATGGCTACACCTTC; CDR3 protein: CASSLAGVANYGYTF
V gene: TRBV5-1; clone size: few; J gene: TRBJ1-1; D gene: -; CDR3 DNA: TGCGCCAGCAGCACCACTGGACGGTTGAACACTGAAGCTTTCTTT; CDR3 protein: CASSTTGRLNTEAFF
V gene: TRBV27; clone size: -; J gene: TRBJ2-7; D gene: TRBD1; CDR3 DNA: TGTGCCAGCAGTATGTACCGGACAGGCTTAACCTACAATGAGCAGTACTTC; CDR3 protein: CASSMYRTGLTYNEQYF
V gene: TRBV20-1; clone size: few; J gene: TRBJ1-5; D gene: -; CDR3 DNA: TGCAGTGCTAGGCGAGATTCCGATCAGCCCCAGCATTTT; CDR3 protein: CSARRDSDQPQHF